The clone carrying this T cell receptor (beta chain) has just a few counts. Followed longitudinally, the Seattle patients had been enrolled during active infection. CDR3 length equals 12 residues. V gave up 6 bases and J gave up 5 bases, with 10 bases separating them. This entry is derived from a study of blood T cell repertoires in COVID-19. Overall study context: Sources were T cells, B-cell-depleted T cells, or PBMCs; the material itself was cDNA or gDNA.

In the original workflow: Amplification with reference gene primers provided the estimates of nucleated cell counts. This table comes from immunoSEQ multiplex PCR, and its TCRdb copy is limited to in-frame clones, with some not included. The V and J calls and the clone size are those of that table, but D and trimming were determined from the DNA. The sample holds 55,000 to 80,000 clones, around 82% seen once. The TCR was taken from a man in his 60s with COVID-19, enrolled during active disease. The sequenced material came from peripheral blood. This chain uses TRBV12-3 or TRBV12-4 with TRBJ1-1; no definite D call. This CDR3 reads CASSRGITEAFF. The CDR3 region has the DNA TGTGCCAGCAGCCGGGGAATAACTGAAGCTTTCTTT.